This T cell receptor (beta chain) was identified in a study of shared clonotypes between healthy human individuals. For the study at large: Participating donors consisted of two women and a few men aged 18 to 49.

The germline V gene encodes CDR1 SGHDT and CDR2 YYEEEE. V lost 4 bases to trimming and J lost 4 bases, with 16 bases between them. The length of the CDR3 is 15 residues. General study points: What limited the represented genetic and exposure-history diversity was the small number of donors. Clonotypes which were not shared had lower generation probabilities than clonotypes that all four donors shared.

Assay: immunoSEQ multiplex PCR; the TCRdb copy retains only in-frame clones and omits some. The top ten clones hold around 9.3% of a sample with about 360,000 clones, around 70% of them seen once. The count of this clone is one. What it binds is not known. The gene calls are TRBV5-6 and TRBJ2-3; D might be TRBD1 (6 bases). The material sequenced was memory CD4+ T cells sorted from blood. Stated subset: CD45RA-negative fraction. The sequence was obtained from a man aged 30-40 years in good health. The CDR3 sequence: CASSVVTGYPDTQYF. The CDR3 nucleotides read TGTGCCAGCAGCGTGGTAACAGGGTACCCAGATACGCAGTATTTT. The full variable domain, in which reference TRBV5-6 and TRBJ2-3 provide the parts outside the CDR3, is DAGVTQSPTHLIKTRGQQVTLRCSPKSGHDTVSWYQQALGQGPQFIFQYYEEEERQRGNFPDRFSGHQFPNYSSELNVNALLLGDSALYLCASSVVTGYPDTQYFGPGTRLTVL.